This T cell receptor (beta chain) was sequenced in a study of post-analysis software for immune sequencing data (dated by TCRdb to about 2015). Regarding the research as a whole: Recorded disease courses included relapsing-remitting, secondary progressive and progressive-relapsing multiple sclerosis, with some patients lacking subtype annotation. The multiple sclerosis patient repertoires were compared with 10 or so previously published healthy control repertoires from donors aged 6 to 25 years. A subset of samples was prepared in parallel using single-end sample barcoding, then pooled and co-amplified after Illumina adapter ligation. General study outcomes and caveats: Significantly higher frequencies in patients than in controls were found for roughly 5 TRBV segments, including TRBV5-6, TRBV5-1 and TRBV20-1. Significantly lower normalized Chao1 diversity was found in multiple sclerosis patients than in controls, suggesting substantial peripheral T-cell clonal expansion. Direct clustering with F measure revealed strong co-clustering of samples prepared in the same batch, which led to a batch-effect correction. The multiple sclerosis patient group was slightly younger than the control group.

Trimming removed 7 bases from V and 4 bases from J; the gene matches leave 3 bases unexplained. The CDR3 numbers 13 residues from cysteine through phenylalanine. Only the CDR3 part of the read is kept: 39 bases, read in frame from the first base. The time point label corresponds to: second blood draw from one MS patient after hematopoietic stem cell transplantation. To demonstrate the VDJtools post-analysis software, TCR beta repertoires were profiled from the peripheral blood of 10 to 15 young patients with multiple sclerosis. Multiple sclerosis patients were children and adolescents aged about 6 to 15 years. The sample holds one count of this clonotype. Its recognized antigen is unknown. No qualities accompany the bases; no much larger clone lies one base away. Just one read gives weak support. The library was prepared using PCR. Sequencing took place on an Illumina HiSeq 2500. To reduce PCR and sequencing biases, unique molecular identifiers were built into the TCR beta cDNA libraries. Per 1 to 10 million input T cells, roughly 500,000 cDNA molecules were obtained, such that each molecule approximated one T cell. The patient libraries were prepared and sequenced using the same protocol as the earlier healthy control dataset. Within a given batch, samples were prepared together, multiplexed and sequenced on the same HiSeq lane. As for how the authors treated the data: Raw barcoded reads were processed with MIGEC, and single-read molecular identifier groups were discarded before consensus assembly and CDR3 extraction. Clonotype tables were post-analysed with VDJtools, and diversity was normalized by down-sampling all datasets to the smallest sample size. Repertoire overlap clustering matched CDR3 amino acid but not nucleotide sequences to correct batch-related cross-sample contamination. TCRdb passed the public sequencing reads through fastp at Q25 and MiXCR, retaining productive beta sequences. Identical CDR3 proteins give one entry, which carries the most common genes and DNA. The V and J calls were determined by TCRdb, not by the authors. Counted in this sample were under 200,000 distinct CDR3 sequences; 35% to 40% of them appeared once. The ten largest clones capture approximately 30% of the sample.

The TCR sequence derives from a girl aged 5-17 years with multiple sclerosis. Donor details come from another sample of the same person, matched by shared clones. The chain couples TRBV12-3 or TRBV12-4 to TRBJ2-1, with 8 bases aligning to TRBD1. The sequencing used blood, collected after autologous hematopoietic stem cell transplantation. The nucleotides are TGTGCCAGCACCTGGGACAGGTACAATGAGCAGTTCTTC. It encodes CASTWDRYNEQFF.